The 28 T cell receptor beta chains below were found in one sample sequenced in a study of tumor-infiltrating lymphocytes in primary liver carcinoma. TCR beta cDNA came from around 500 ng total RNA, primed with a constant-region primer. What produced the TCR beta libraries was three nested multiplex PCR rounds using slightly modified ARM-PCR. With TRBV1-TRBV30 forward primers and a C-beta reverse primer, the first two PCR rounds were run for 9 to 10 cycles each. Each CDR3 protein gets one entry after TCRdb re-called the multiplex PCR reads with MiXCR. The repertoire holds around 330,000 distinct CDR3 sequences, around three fifths seen once, with over 15% in the top ten. It was unsorted whole blood that yielded blood RNA, and germline DNA was also extracted. The source material was peripheral blood. The source of these receptors is a woman aged 25-40 years with primary liver carcinoma and hepatitis B virus infection.

This clonotype occurred once. This clone may be a read error of a much larger clone one base away. This chain joins TRBV4-3 and TRBJ2-1; TRBD2 might be the D (5 bases). Between the trimmed V and J ends, which lost 0 bases and 8 bases, there was a span of 17 bases. The CDR3 consists of 16 residues. Per the germline V gene, CDR1 is LGHNA and CDR2 is YSLEER. CDR3 coding DNA: TGCGCCAGCAGCCAAGAGGAGACTACCCCTATGGATGAGCAGTTCTTC. This encodes CASSQEETTPMDEQFF.

A remark on this clonotype: The junction shows a germline mismatch at one end, possibly a read error. The chain joins TRBV11-2 to TRBJ2-5; D might be TRBD2 (6 bases). CDR3 length equals 15 residues. Germline lookup yields CDR1 SGHAT and CDR2 FQNNGV. The CDR3 is CASSSTRTNRETHYF. The CDR3 DNA sequence: TGTGCCAGCAGTTCTACTCGGACTAACCGGGAGACCCACTACTTC.

This sequence joins TRBV6-5 and TRBJ2-3, with 7 bases identical to TRBD2. CDR1 and CDR2 from the germline V gene are MNHEY and SVGAGI. CDR3 length equals 19 residues. V dropped 0 bases and J dropped 0; count of bases not matched to a gene: 12. Here the CDR3 DNA reads TGTGCCAGCAGTTACTCGGGTTTCGGGGTCGGGAGGAGCACAGATACGCAGTATTTT. Its translation: CASSYSGFGVGRSTDTQYF.

As regards this clonotype: Being one base from a much bigger clone, this may be a read error. This chain joins TRBV29-1 and TRBJ2-3; D gene uncertain. Germline lookup yields CDR1 SQVTM and CDR2 ANQGSEA. The CDR3 covers 14 residues. In nucleotides, the CDR3 is TGCAGCGTTGTTACGGGCCTAAGCACAGATACGCGGTATTTT. This translates into CSVVTGLSTDTRYF.

This clonotype was seen only a few times. This chain uses TRBV12-3 or TRBV12-4 with TRBJ2-7; D gene ambiguous. V dropped 6 bases and J dropped 0 bases, with 12 bases sitting between them. This CDR3 has 14 residues. This CDR3 reads CASSLDGLSYEQYF. CDR3 in DNA: TGTGCCAGCAGCTTGGATGGCCTCTCCTACGAGCAGTACTTC.

Only one count was recorded for this clonotype. One base away lies a much larger clone, so this may be a sequencing read error. The rearrangement joins TRBV6-6 to TRBJ2-1; D possibly uses TRBD1 or TRBD2 (5 bases each). The V gene lost 9 bases and the J gene lost 4 bases, with 25 bases spanning the gap. Germline CDR1 reads MNHNY; CDR2 reads SVGAGI (reference sequence). This CDR3 comprises 17 residues. The DNA of the CDR3 is TGTGCCAGTATGATTCTTCGCACCGGGACCCGATACAATGAGCAGTTCTTC. This codes for CASMILRTGTRYNEQFF.

In regard to this clonotype: A read error may explain this, as a much larger clone is one base away. The chain employs TRBV6-6 and TRBJ2-5, with a weak D call TRBD2 (6 bases). CDR1 is MNHNY and CDR2 is SVGAGI in the germline V gene (reference sequence). This CDR3 is built from 12 residues. CDR3 nucleotide sequence: TGTGCCAGCAGGCGACTAGACGAGACCCAGTGCTTC. Translating it yields CASRRLDETQCF.

In regard to this clonotype: A much larger clonotype is one base distant, so this may be a read error. The rearrangement joins TRBV4-3 to TRBJ2-5; TRBD2 matches 7 bases. This CDR3 region has 15 residues. V lost 2 bases to trimming and J lost 5 bases; unmatched junction nucleotides: 8. In germline, CDR1 is LGHNA, CDR2 YSLEER. The CDR3, as DNA: TGCGCCAGCAGCCAAAATCGAGCGGGGAGGGAGACCCAGTACTTC. Amino acid sequence: CASSQNRAGRETQYF.

This clonotype was counted only a few times. CDR3 nucleotide sequence: TGTGCCAGCACAAAACAGGGGGGCGGTGGCACCGGGGAGCTGTTTTTT. Its translation is CASTKQGGGGTGELFF. This sequence joins TRBV28 and TRBJ2-2; TRBD1 matches at 8 bases. CDR1 MDHEN and CDR2 SYDVKM come from the germline V gene. V dropped 7 bases and J dropped 4; count of bases not matched to a gene: 11. The CDR3 is made up of 16 amino acids. Together with reference TRBV28 and TRBJ2-2, the CDR3 gives the full variable domain: DVKVTQSSRYLVKRTGEKVFLECVQDMDHENMFWYRQDPGLGLRLIYFSYDVKMKEKGDIPEGYSVSREKKERFSLILESASTNQTSMYLCASTKQGGGGTGELFFGEGSRLTVL.

Regarding this clonotype: The germline gene is not matched at one end of the junction; a read error may be the cause. The CDR3 here is CASSLDRPDGSVNNGYTF. The CDR3 DNA follows: TGTGCCAGCAGCTTAGATAGGCCGGACGGATCAGTTAACAATGGCTACACCTTC. V gene TRBV11-2 combines with J gene TRBJ1-2; D uncertain. Per germline, CDR1 SGHAT and CDR2 FQNNGV. The CDR3 is 18 residues long.

On this clonotype itself: Since a much larger clone is just one base distant, this may be a read error. The chain has TRBV6-5 and TRBJ2-1, with TRBD2 matching over 9 bases. Unmatched junction bases numbered 12, after V lost 10 bases and J lost 8 bases. The germline CDR1 and CDR2 sequences are MNHEY and SVGAGI. There are 14 residues in the CDR3. The CDR3 protein is CATSQGLAMDEQFF. CDR3 nucleotide sequence: TGTGCCACAAGCCAGGGACTAGCAATGGATGAGCAGTTCTTC.

Concerning this clonotype: A much more abundant neighbour one base away suggests this may be a read error. The chain joins TRBV6-1 to TRBJ2-3; D may correspond to TRBD1 or TRBD2 (5 bases each). CDR1 is MNHNS and CDR2 is SASEGT in the germline V gene. This CDR3 is built from 13 residues. The CDR3: CASLHRGADAQYF. In nucleotides, the CDR3 is TGTGCCAGCCTTCACCGAGGGGCAGATGCGCAGTATTTT.

As concerns this clonotype: This may arise from a read error, as a much more abundant clone is one base away. The chain's CDR3 is CPISESPQTQYF. The CDR3, as DNA: TGTCCCATCAGTGAGTCCCCCCAAACCCAGTACTTC. The rearrangement joins TRBV10-3 to TRBJ2-5; D gene uncertain. This CDR3 has 12 residues. Germline assignment: CDR1 ENHRY and CDR2 SYGVKD.

Concerning this clonotype itself: One end of the junction varies from germline; a read error may be responsible. This chain uses TRBV6-5 with TRBJ1-2; D perhaps matches TRBD1 (6 bases). CDR1 and CDR2 from the germline V gene are MNHEY and SVGAGI. There are 15 residues in the CDR3. Here the CDR3 reads CASSYGGAGNYGHTF. The CDR3 nucleotides are TGTGCCAGCAGTTACGGGGGGGCTGGTAATTATGGCCACACCTTC.

About this clonotype itself: It may be a read error: a sequence one base away is much more abundant. This CDR3 fails to terminate in the conserved phenylalanine or tryptophan, so it likely reflects a read error. The chain links TRBV6-2 or TRBV6-3 to TRBJ2-1; possible D gene TRBD2, 6 bases. Germline assignment: CDR1 MNHEY and CDR2 SVGEGT. V lost 5 bases and J lost 0, with 14 bases in between. The CDR3 length is 16 residues. CDR3 residues: CASSGTYLSSYNEQFI. CDR3 nucleotides: TGTGCCAGCAGTGGGACTTACCTAAGCTCCTACAATGAGCAGTTCATC.

With regard to this clonotype: A single base separates this from a much larger clone, so it may be a read error. The chain has TRBV4-2 and TRBJ1-4, with D uncertain. This CDR3 is built from 13 residues. The V gene's germline CDR1 is LGHNA and CDR2 YNFKEQ. The CDR3 DNA sequence: TGTGCCTGCAGCCAAGACGAGAATGAAAAACTGTTTTTT. It yields the protein CACSQDENEKLFF.

Comments on this clonotype: An end of the junction differs from the germline gene, which may be a read error. The chain couples TRBV29-1 to TRBJ1-2, with D maybe TRBD1 (6 bases). The CDR3 length is 14 residues. CDR1 is SQVTM and CDR2 is ANQGSEA in the germline V gene. CDR3 loop: CSVAATGFDHGNTF. The CDR3 nucleotides are TGCAGCGTTGCAGCGACAGGTTTTGACCATGGCAACACCTTC.

This clonotype was seen repeatedly, ten times or more. The gene calls are TRBV7-8 and TRBJ2-1; D unresolved. Per germline, CDR1 SGHVS and CDR2 FQNEAQ. V lost 4 bases, J lost 7 bases, and 8 bases lay in between. CDR3 length equals 12 residues. The DNA of the CDR3 is TGTGCCAGCAGCTCCGTAGGTAATGAGCAGTTCTTC. Translating gives CASSSVGNEQFF.

DNA for the CDR3: TGTGCCAGCTCACCACCCAGCGGGACGTACAATGAGCAGTTCTTC. Translated, it gives CASSPPSGTYNEQFF. This chain uses TRBV18 with TRBJ2-1; 7 positions match TRBD2. CDR1 KGHSH and CDR2 LQKENI come from the germline V gene. Trimming removed 0 bases from V and 4 bases from J; junction bases left unmatched: 3. The CDR3 spans 15 residues.

Comment on this clonotype: The CDR3 carries no conserved terminal phenylalanine or tryptophan, so it likely arises from a read error. The V and J genes are TRBV4-3 and TRBJ2-5, with a possible D match to TRBD1 (5 bases). The germline V gene encodes CDR1 LGHNA and CDR2 YSLEER. The CDR3 is made up of 15 amino acids. The CDR3 spells CASSPRQKSQKTQYL. CDR3 nucleotides: TGCGCCAGCAGCCCGCGACAGAAGAGCCAAAAGACCCAGTACTTA.

This clonotype came up many times. The chain employs TRBV11-3 and TRBJ1-1; 7 positions agree with TRBD1. The CDR3 is 14 residues long. The V gene's germline CDR1 is SGHNT and CDR2 YENEEA. The J segment lost 4 bases and the V segment lost 1 base, leaving 3 bases of the junction unmatched. The CDR3 sequence is CASSLGGQSTEAFF. CDR3 bases: TGTGCCAGCAGCTTAGGGGGACAGAGCACTGAAGCTTTCTTT.

In regard to this clonotype: The missing conserved phenylalanine or tryptophan at the end of this CDR3 makes a read error likely. The V gene is TRBV12-3 or TRBV12-4, the J gene TRBJ2-4, with 8 bases aligning to TRBD2. The CDR3 is 15 residues long. After removal of 7 bases from V and 2 bases from J, the junction contained 7 bases not matched to a gene. Here the CDR3 reads CASTMAGGTKNIQYL. The CDR3 coding sequence is TGTGCCAGCACCATGGCGGGAGGCACCAAAAACATTCAGTACTTA.

This clonotype was counted between two and nine times. J is TRBJ2-7 and V is TRBV7-9, with D uncertain. CDR1 is SEHNR and CDR2 is FQNEAQ in the germline V gene (reference sequence). CDR3 length equals 12 residues. The germline V and J ends were trimmed by 1 base and 7 bases, with 8 bases remaining between them. The CDR3 region is CASSLGAREQYF. CDR3 coding DNA: TGTGCCAGCAGCTTAGGCGCGAGAGAGCAGTACTTC.

A note on this clonotype: Given a much more abundant clone one base away, this may be a read error. The genes are TRBV12-3 or TRBV12-4 and TRBJ2-5; TRBD1 matches 7 bases. V was clipped by 6 bases and J by 8 bases; unmatched bases: 12. The CDR3 is 14 amino acids. CDR3 sequence (DNA): TGTGCCAGCAGCTCGACAGGGAATGGAGATACCCAGTACTTC. The encoded protein is CASSSTGNGDTQYF.

Points on this clonotype: One base away lies a much larger clone, so this may be a sequencing read error. V gene TRBV12-3 or TRBV12-4 combines with J gene TRBJ2-3; D may match TRBD1 or TRBD2 (5 bases each). The CDR3 loop spans 14 amino acids. V lost 3 bases, J lost 5 bases, and 12 bases lay in between. The CDR3 loop is CASSLEATGDTQYF. CDR3 in DNA: TGTGCCAGCAGTTTGGAGGCTACAGGAGATACGCAGTATTTT.

This clonotype was seen a handful of times. V is TRBV6-1 and J is TRBJ2-3; TRBD2 matches at 7 bases. Looked up from germline, CDR1 is MNHNS and CDR2 is SASEGT. The CDR3 is made up of 16 amino acids. V dropped 2 bases and J dropped 3; count of bases not matched to a gene: 8. The CDR3 DNA reads TGTGCCAGCAGTGAACTAGCGGATCCAACTACAGATACGCAGTATTTT. Translating it yields CASSELADPTTDTQYF.

As to this clonotype: At one boundary the junction diverges from the germline segment, which might be a read error. The CDR3 region has the DNA TGTGCCAGCAGCCAGGAGGCTGACTTCTACAAGCAGTACTTC. It codes for CASSQEADFYKQYF. The chain employs TRBV7-9 and TRBJ2-7, with a possible D match to TRBD2 (5 bases). Germline V CDR1 and CDR2: SEHNR, FQNEAQ (reference sequence). The CDR3 length is 14 residues.

This clonotype was recorded a few times. The V gene is TRBV12-3 or TRBV12-4, the J gene TRBJ1-3; a weak D match, TRBD1 (6 bases). The CDR3 is 14 residues long. With 6 bases removed from V and 4 bases from J, the gap between germline ends came to 13 bases. This CDR3 is CASSDSGAGNTIYF. CDR3 coding DNA: TGTGCCAGCAGCGATTCAGGGGCCGGAAACACCATATATTTT.